One and the same sample provided the 5 T cell receptor beta chains below, sequenced in a study of cytomegalovirus exposure and HLA in healthy donors. Use of 60 Vbeta and 13 Jbeta primers characterized the PCR. Method: immunoSEQ multiplex PCR; TCRdb's copy keeps in-frame clones and lacks some. This table has approximately 160,000 clones, almost 80% appearing once. Sequencing input: PBMCs. Every receptor here comes from a male donor in good health and CMV-seronegative.

The V call is TRBV6-5, the J call TRBJ1-2; 9 bases fit TRBD1. Germline loops: CDR1 MNHEY, CDR2 SVGAGI. This CDR3 has 16 amino acids. V was pared by 0 bases and J by 7 bases, with 9 bases of the junction left unmatched. CDR3 sequence (DNA): TGTGCCAGCAGTTACTCTCAACAGGGGGCTAGAAGTGGCTACACCTTC. It translates to CASSYSQQGARSGYTF.

This chain links TRBV4-2 with TRBJ2-5; 7 bases match TRBD1. After removal of 4 bases from V and 0 bases from J, the junction contained 5 bases not matched to a gene. Per germline, CDR1 LGHNA and CDR2 YNFKEQ. CDR3 size: 15 residues. The CDR3 is CASSRPDRDQETQYF. DNA of the CDR3: TGTGCCAGCAGCCGCCCCGACAGGGACCAAGAGACCCAGTACTTC.

The chain is built from TRBV10-3 and TRBJ2-1; no reliable D call. This CDR3 region has 12 residues. V lost 4 bases, J lost 5 bases, and 6 bases lay in between. The germline V gene encodes CDR1 ENHRY and CDR2 SYGVKD. CDR3 coding DNA: TGTGCCATCAGTGGCAGTGACAATGAGCAGTTCTTC. Protein product: CAISGSDNEQFF.

V is TRBV19 and J is TRBJ2-5, with D perhaps TRBD1 (5 bases). The CDR3 has 13 amino acids. The V end lost 5 bases, the J end lost 2 bases, and 9 bases lay between the germline ends. CDR1 and CDR2 from the germline V gene are LNHDA and SQIVND (reference sequence). CDR3 bases: TGTGCCAGTAGTTACGACAGTCAAGAGACCCAGTACTTC. Amino acids: CASSYDSQETQYF.

The chain links TRBV19 to TRBJ1-5, with 9 bases fitting TRBD1. This CDR3 spans 15 amino acids. Germline V CDR1 and CDR2: LNHDA, SQIVND (reference sequence). The V gene end was trimmed by 1 base and the J gene end by 6 bases; junction bases not matched to a gene: 4. CDR3 DNA sequence: TGTGCCAGTAGTATAGGGGGACAGGGCCGTCAGCCCCAGCATTTT. Amino acids: CASSIGGQGRQPQHF.